A selection of T cell receptor beta chains follows, all from one sample in a study of tumor-infiltrating lymphocytes in primary liver carcinoma. MiXCR, run by TCRdb on the multiplex PCR reads, gives a single entry per CDR3 protein. The sample holds 90,000 to 150,000 distinct CDR3 sequences, nearly 70% seen once. Material: tumor-adjacent normal liver tissue. The receptors derive from a woman aged 60-75 years with primary liver carcinoma and hepatitis B virus infection. Both conserved end residues are part of each CDR3. Each record gives: J gene, D gene, V gene, clone size, CDR3 DNA, CDR3 protein. D genes are given only for firm matches. A row's size may be missing; if present it is once, few, many or a size class.

TRBJ2-7	TRBD2	TRBV7-9	few	TGTGCCAGCAGCCTACTAGCGGGAGGCTCTTACAAGCAGTACTTC	CASSLLAGGSYKQYF
TRBJ2-6	NA	TRBV11-1	NA	TGTGCCAGCAACTTGTCTTCCGGGGCCAACGTCCTGTCTTTC	CASNLSSGANVLSF
TRBJ2-3	TRBD2	TRBV11-2	NA	TGTGCCAGCAGCTCCCCGGGGACTAGGCGGTATTTT	CASSSPGTRRYF
TRBJ1-6	NA	TRBV29-1	NA	TGCAGCGCCCAGGATGGAGGGGTCAATTCACCCCTCCGCTTT	CSAQDGGVNSPLRF
TRBJ2-6	TRBD2	TRBV5-1	few	TGCGCCAGCAGCTTGGGCGGGAGTGGGGCCAACGTCCTGGCTTTC	CASSLGGSGANVLAF
TRBJ2-2	TRBD2	TRBV11-2	medium-sized	TGTGCCAGCAGCAGTAGCGGGAGTCGTAACACCGGGGAGCTGTTTTTT	CASSSSGSRNTGELFF
TRBJ1-3	NA	TRBV29-1	NA	TGCAGCGTTCAACAGTGGAGTAGCACCATATATTTT	CSVQQWSSTIYF
TRBJ2-7	TRBD1	TRBV29-1	NA	TGCAGCGTTGATAGGGTGACAGGGACCCTTTCCTACGAGCAGTATTTC	CSVDRVTGTLSYEQYF
TRBJ2-1	TRBD2	TRBV28	NA	TGTGCCAGCATTTCCGGGACTAGCGGGAGGGCGAATGATCAGTTCTTC	CASISGTSGRANDQFF
TRBJ2-7	NA	TRBV20-1	NA	TGCAGTGCTAGAGATTGGGGTCGCGGGACGGGGGACACCTACGAGCAGTACTTC	CSARDWGRGTGDTYEQYF
TRBJ2-3	NA	TRBV7-2	NA	TGTACCAGCAGCTTAATCGGTAGCGGCGGGGAAGGGAGCACAGATACGCAGTATTTT	CTSSLIGSGGEGSTDTQYF
TRBJ2-4	NA	TRBV11-2	medium-sized	TGTGCCAGCAGCTTAGAAGGATTAGCCAAAAACATTCAGTACTTC	CASSLEGLAKNIQYF
TRBJ2-3	NA	TRBV11-2	NA	TGTGCCAGCAGTGCCACTCCCGGGACGGGGGACAATCAGCCCCAGTATTTT	CASSATPGTGDNQPQYF
TRBJ1-5	NA	TRBV4-2	NA	TGTGTCAGCAGCCAGACAGCTGGAGAACAGGATTCTAGCAATCAGCCCCAGCATTTT	CVSSQTAGEQDSSNQPQHF
TRBJ2-7	NA	TRBV29-1	NA	TGCAGCGTCCAACACGACTCCTACGAGCAGTATTTC	CSVQHDSYEQYF
TRBJ2-7	NA	TRBV13	NA	TGTGCCAGTAGCTTAGGGCCCTGCGAGCAGTACTTC	CASSLGPCEQYF
TRBJ1-1	NA	TRBV23-1	once	TGCGCCAGCACATCAACGAACACTGAAGCTTTCTTT	CASTSTNTEAFF
TRBJ1-2	NA	TRBV6-1	many	TGTGCCAGCAGTGAATCGGTGCCCAACTATGGCTACACCTTC	CASSESVPNYGYTF
TRBJ2-2	TRBD1	TRBV29-1	NA	TGCAGCGTCGGGACAGGGGGCGCCACCGGGGGGCTGTTTTTT	CSVGTGGATGGLFF
TRBJ1-1	NA	TRBV29-1	NA	TGCAGAGTTATGGAAGTCCCTGAAGCTTTCTTT	CRVMEVPEAFF
TRBJ2-1	NA	TRBV28	NA	TGTGCCAGCAGGGAGGTGAGCTCCTACAATGAGCAGTTCTTC	CASREVSSYNEQFF
TRBJ1-1	NA	TRBV5-4	NA	TGTGCCATCAGCTTGAGGTACTTGAACACTGAAGCTGTCTTT	CAISLRYLNTEAVF
TRBJ1-2	NA	TRBV12-3/TRBV12-4	NA	TGTGCCAGCAGTTTGAAGACGGATTATGGCTACATCTTC	CASSLKTDYGYIF
TRBJ1-5	NA	TRBV6-1	once	TGTACCAGCACGGGAAGGGCGGCGGCAAGTCAACCCCAGCATTTT	CTSTGRAAASQPQHF
TRBJ2-1	TRBD2	TRBV28	NA	TGTGCCAGCAGTTCCCTACTGACTAGCGGGAAAAATGAGCAGTTCTTC	CASSSLLTSGKNEQFF
TRBJ2-2	TRBD2	TRBV6-5	many	TGTGCCAGCACCCGGACAGGACTAGCGGGAGGAACCGGGGAGCTGTTTTTT	CASTRTGLAGGTGELFF
TRBJ2-1	NA	TRBV6-5	many	TGTGCCAGCACCATCGGACCTCGGGGAAATGAGCAGTTCTTC	CASTIGPRGNEQFF
TRBJ1-3	NA	TRBV29-1	many	TGCAGCGTCGGCGGGCATGGAAACACCATATATTTT	CSVGGHGNTIYF
TRBJ2-3	NA	TRBV5-6	many	TGTGCCAGTGGGTCGGAAGAGAGGACTAGCACAGATACGCAGTATTTT	CASGSEERTSTDTQYF